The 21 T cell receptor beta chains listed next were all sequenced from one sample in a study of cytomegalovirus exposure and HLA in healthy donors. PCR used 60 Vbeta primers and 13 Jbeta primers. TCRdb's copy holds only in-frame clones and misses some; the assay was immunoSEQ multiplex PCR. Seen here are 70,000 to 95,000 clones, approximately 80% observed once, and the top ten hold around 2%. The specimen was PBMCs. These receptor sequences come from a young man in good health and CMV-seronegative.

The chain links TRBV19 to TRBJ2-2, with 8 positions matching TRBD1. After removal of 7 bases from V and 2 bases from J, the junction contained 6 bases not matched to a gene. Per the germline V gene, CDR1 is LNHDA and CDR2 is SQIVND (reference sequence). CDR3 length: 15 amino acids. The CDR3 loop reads CASMKGQGNTGELFF. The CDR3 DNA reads TGTGCCAGTATGAAAGGACAGGGAAACACCGGGGAGCTGTTTTTT.

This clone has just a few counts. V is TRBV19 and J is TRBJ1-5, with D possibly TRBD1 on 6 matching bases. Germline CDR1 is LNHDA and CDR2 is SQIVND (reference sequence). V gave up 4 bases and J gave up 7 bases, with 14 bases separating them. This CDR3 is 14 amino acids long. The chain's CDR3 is CASSTQGSGQPQHF. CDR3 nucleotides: TGTGCCAGTAGTACACAGGGATCGGGGCAGCCCCAGCATTTT.

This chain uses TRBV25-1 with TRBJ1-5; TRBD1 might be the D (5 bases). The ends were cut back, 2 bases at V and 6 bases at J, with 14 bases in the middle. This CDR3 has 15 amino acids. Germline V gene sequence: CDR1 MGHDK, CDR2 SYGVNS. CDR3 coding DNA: TGTGCCAGCAGTGAAGGGGGGGGGAGTTCTCAGCCCCAGCATTTT. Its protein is CASSEGGGSSQPQHF.

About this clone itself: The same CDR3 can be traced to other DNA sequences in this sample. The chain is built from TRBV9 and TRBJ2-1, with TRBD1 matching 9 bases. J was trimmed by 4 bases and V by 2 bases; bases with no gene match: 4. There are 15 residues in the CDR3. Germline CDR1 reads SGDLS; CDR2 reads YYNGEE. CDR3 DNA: TGTGCCAGCAGCGTGCTACAGGGGGCTTACAATGAGCAGTTCTTC. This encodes CASSVLQGAYNEQFF. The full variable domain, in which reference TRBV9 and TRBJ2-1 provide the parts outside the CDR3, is DSGVTQTPKHLITATGQRVTLRCSPRSGDLSVYWYQQSLDQGLQFLIQYYNGEERAKGNILERFSAQQFPDLHSELNLSSLELGDSALYFCASSVLQGAYNEQFFGPGTRLTVL.

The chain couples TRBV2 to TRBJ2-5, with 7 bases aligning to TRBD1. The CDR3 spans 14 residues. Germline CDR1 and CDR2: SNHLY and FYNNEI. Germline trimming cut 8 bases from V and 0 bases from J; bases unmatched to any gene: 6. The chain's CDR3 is CASEQDRNQETQYF. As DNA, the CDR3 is TGTGCCAGCGAACAGGACAGGAACCAAGAGACCCAGTACTTC.

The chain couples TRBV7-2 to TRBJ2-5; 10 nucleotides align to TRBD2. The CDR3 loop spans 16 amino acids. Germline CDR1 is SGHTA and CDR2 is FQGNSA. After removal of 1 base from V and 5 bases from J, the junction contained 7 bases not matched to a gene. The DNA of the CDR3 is TGTGCCAGCAGCTTAGGAGCGGGGGGGCGAGTGGAGACCCAGTACTTC. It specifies CASSLGAGGRVETQYF.

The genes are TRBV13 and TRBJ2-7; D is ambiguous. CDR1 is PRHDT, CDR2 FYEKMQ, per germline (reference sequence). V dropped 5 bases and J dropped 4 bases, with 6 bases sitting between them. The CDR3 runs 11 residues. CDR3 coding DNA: TGTGCCAGCAGCCAGACTTACGAGCAGTACTTC. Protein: CASSQTYEQYF. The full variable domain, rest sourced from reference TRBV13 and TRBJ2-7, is AAGVIQSPRHLIKEKRETATLKCYPIPRHDTVYWYQQGPGQDPQFLISFYEKMQSDKGSIPDRFSAQQFSDYHSELNMSSLELGDSALYFCASSQTYEQYFGPGTRLTVT.

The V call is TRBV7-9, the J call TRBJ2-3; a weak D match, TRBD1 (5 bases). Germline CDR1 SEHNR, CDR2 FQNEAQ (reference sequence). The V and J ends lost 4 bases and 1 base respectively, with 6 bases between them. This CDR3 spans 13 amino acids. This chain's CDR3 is CASSSTGTDTQYF. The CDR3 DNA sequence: TGTGCCAGCAGCTCGACAGGCACAGATACGCAGTATTTT.

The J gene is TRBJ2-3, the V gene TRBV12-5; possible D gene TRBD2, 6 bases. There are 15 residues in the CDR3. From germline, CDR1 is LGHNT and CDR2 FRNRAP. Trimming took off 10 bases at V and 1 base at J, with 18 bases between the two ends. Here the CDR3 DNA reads TGTGCTACCTCTCGGAGGGCAGGCGGCACAGATACGCAGTATTTT. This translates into CATSRRAGGTDTQYF.

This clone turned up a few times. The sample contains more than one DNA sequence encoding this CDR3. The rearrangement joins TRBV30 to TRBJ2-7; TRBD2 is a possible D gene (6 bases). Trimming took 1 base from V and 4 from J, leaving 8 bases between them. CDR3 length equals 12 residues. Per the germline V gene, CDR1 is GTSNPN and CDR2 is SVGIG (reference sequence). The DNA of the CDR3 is TGTGCCTGGAGTGGTGGGGGGTACGAGCAGTACTTC. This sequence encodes CAWSGGGYEQYF.

The CDR3 here is CASSYGPTGDKLFF. As DNA, the CDR3 is TGTGCCAGCAGTTACGGCCCGACAGGGGACAAACTGTTTTTT. The V gene is TRBV6-6, the J gene TRBJ1-4; 8 bases are a match to TRBD1. The V segment lost 2 bases and the J segment 11 bases; nucleotides outside the gene matches: 7. Germline CDR1 and CDR2: MNHNY and SVGAGI (reference sequence). The CDR3 sequence is 14 residues long.

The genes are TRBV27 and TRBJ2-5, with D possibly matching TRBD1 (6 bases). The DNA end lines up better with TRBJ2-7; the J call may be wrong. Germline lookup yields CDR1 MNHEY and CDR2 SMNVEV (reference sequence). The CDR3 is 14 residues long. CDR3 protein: CASSYQGKNDEQYF. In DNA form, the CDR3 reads TGTGCCAGCAGTTATCAGGGGAAGAACGACGAGCAGTACTTC.

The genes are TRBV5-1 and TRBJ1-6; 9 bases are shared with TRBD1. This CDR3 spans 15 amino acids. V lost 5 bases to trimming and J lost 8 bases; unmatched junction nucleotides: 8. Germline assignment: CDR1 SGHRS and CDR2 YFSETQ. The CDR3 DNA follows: TGCGCCAGCAGTCCGGGACAGGGCAATCATTCACCCCTCCACTTT. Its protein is CASSPGQGNHSPLHF.

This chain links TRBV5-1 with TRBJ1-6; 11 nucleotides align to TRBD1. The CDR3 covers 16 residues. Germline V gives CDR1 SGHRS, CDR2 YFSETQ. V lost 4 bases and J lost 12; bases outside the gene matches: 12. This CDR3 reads CASSKWDRGTGVPLHF. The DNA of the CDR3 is TGCGCCAGCAGCAAATGGGACAGGGGGACCGGGGTACCCCTCCACTTT.

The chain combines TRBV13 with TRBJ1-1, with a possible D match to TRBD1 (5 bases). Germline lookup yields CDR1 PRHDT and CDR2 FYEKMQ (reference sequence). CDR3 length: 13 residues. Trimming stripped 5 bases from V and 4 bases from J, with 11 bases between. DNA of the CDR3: TGTGCCAGCAGCCCCGACAGCGTCACTGAAGCTTTCTTT. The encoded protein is CASSPDSVTEAFF.

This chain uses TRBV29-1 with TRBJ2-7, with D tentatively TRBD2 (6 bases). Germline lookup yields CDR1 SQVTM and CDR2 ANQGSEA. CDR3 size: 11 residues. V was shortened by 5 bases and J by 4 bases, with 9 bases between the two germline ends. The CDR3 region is CSVSGGYEQYF. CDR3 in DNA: TGCAGCGTTTCCGGGGGTTACGAGCAGTACTTC.

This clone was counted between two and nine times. The CDR3 spells CATRLGGQETQYF. CDR3 nucleotides: TGTGCCACCCGCTTGGGGGGCCAAGAGACCCAGTACTTC. J is TRBJ2-5 and V is TRBV10-3; D is perhaps TRBD2 (6 bases). The V gene's germline CDR1 is ENHRY and CDR2 SYGVKD. The germline V and J ends were trimmed by 10 bases and 1 base, with 13 bases remaining between them. The CDR3 sequence is 13 residues long.

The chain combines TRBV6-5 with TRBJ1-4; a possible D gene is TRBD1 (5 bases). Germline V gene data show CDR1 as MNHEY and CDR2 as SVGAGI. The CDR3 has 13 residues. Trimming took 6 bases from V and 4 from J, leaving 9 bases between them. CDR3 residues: CASRRQLNEKLFF. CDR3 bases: TGTGCCAGCAGAAGACAGCTTAATGAAAAACTGTTTTTT.

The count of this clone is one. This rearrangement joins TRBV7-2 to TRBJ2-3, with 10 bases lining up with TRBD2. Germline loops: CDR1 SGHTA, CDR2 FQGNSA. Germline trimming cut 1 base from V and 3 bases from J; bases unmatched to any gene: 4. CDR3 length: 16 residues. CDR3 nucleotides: TGTGCCAGCAGCTTAGTAGCGGGGGGCATGACAGATACGCAGTATTTT. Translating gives CASSLVAGGMTDTQYF.

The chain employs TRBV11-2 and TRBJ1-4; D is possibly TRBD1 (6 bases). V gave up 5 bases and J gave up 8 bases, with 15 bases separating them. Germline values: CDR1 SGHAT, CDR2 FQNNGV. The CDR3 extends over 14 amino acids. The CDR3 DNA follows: TGTGCCAGCAGCCCGGTTGGGGGCCGGGAAAAACTGTTTTTT. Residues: CASSPVGGREKLFF.

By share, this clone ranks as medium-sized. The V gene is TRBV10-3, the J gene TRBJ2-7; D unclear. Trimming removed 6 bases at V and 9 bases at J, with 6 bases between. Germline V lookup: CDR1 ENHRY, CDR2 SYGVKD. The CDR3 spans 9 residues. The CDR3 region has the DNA TGTGCCATCAGGATCGGGCAGTACTTC. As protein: CAIRIGQYF.